The next 4 T cell receptor beta chains were all read from a single sample in a study of blood T cell repertoires in COVID-19. Produced via immunoSEQ multiplex PCR; TCRdb's table is partial and in-frame only. The table shows 95,000 to 110,000 clones, with about 80% occurring only once. The sample comprised peripheral blood. These receptors were obtained from a man between 65 and 79 years old with acute or convalescent COVID-19.

CDR3 DNA sequence: TGTGCCAGTAGTACTTCCCCAACCAGTGGCTACACCTTC. Translated, it gives CASSTSPTSGYTF. This rearrangement joins TRBV19 to TRBJ1-2; no reliable D call. V lost 4 bases and J lost 7, with 13 bases in between. Germline V lookup: CDR1 LNHDA, CDR2 SQIVND (reference sequence). The CDR3 covers 13 residues.

The chain employs TRBV5-1 and TRBJ1-4; tentative D call: TRBD1 (6 bases). Germline V gene lookup returns CDR1 SGHRS and CDR2 YFSETQ. The germline V and J ends were trimmed by 5 bases and 4 bases, with 15 bases remaining between them. The CDR3 runs 15 residues. The CDR3 loop is CASRGDTVLNEKLFF. CDR3 nucleotides: TGCGCCAGCAGGGGGGACACCGTGCTTAATGAAAAACTGTTTTTT.

V gene TRBV7-6 combines with J gene TRBJ2-1; 7 bases are a match to TRBD2. The CDR3 is 15 amino acids. Germline V gives CDR1 SGHVS, CDR2 FNYEAQ. V lost 2 bases and J lost 4; bases outside the gene matches: 5. CDR3: CASSLTTSAYNEQFF. The CDR3 DNA reads as TGTGCCAGCAGCTTAACCACTAGCGCATACAATGAGCAGTTCTTC.

The chain carries TRBV12-5 and TRBJ2-1; D perhaps matches TRBD2 (6 bases). The CDR3 is 14 residues long. V dropped 4 bases and J dropped 9 bases, with 16 bases sitting between them. The V gene's germline CDR1 is LGHNT and CDR2 FRNRAP. The CDR3 nucleotides are TGTGCTAGTGGTTCACTGACTAGTCTGGTTGAGCAGTTCTTC. This gives the protein CASGSLTSLVEQFF.